The next 31 T cell receptor beta chains were all read from a single sample in a study of blood T cell repertoires in COVID-19. Measured with immunoSEQ multiplex PCR; TCRdb has only the in-frame clones, and not every one. The sample holds about 240,000 clones; approximately 86% are singletons and the top ten take just over 7%. The sequenced sample was peripheral blood. The receptors were gathered from a man aged 60 to 75 who had recovered from COVID-19.

The rearrangement links TRBV5-4 to TRBJ2-1; no definite D call. Trimming cost V 4 bases and J 0 bases, with 8 bases left between them. CDR1 is SGHNT and CDR2 is YYREEE in the germline V gene (reference sequence). The CDR3 loop spans 14 amino acids. The chain's CDR3 is CASSQSSSYNEQFF. The CDR3 DNA reads as TGTGCCAGCAGCCAGTCTAGCTCCTACAATGAGCAGTTCTTC.

The rearrangement uses TRBV7-9 and TRBJ2-7; D is undetermined. The CDR3 contains 12 residues. CDR1 and CDR2 from the germline V gene are SEHNR and FQNEAQ (reference sequence). With 0 bases removed from V and 3 bases from J, the gap between germline ends came to 3 bases. CDR3 DNA: TGTGCCAGCAGCTTAGCTATCTACGAGCAGTACTTC. Its translation is CASSLAIYEQYF.

The V and J genes are TRBV7-9 and TRBJ2-5; a possible D gene is TRBD2 (5 bases). CDR3 length: 14 amino acids. Germline values: CDR1 SEHNR, CDR2 FQNEAQ (reference sequence). Trimming cost V 0 bases and J 1 base, with 6 bases left between them. The CDR3 loop is CASSLARGQETQYF. The CDR3 nucleotides read TGTGCCAGCAGCTTAGCACGGGGCCAAGAGACCCAGTACTTC.

The chain is built from TRBV7-9 and TRBJ1-4; 8 bases are a match to TRBD1. With V trimmed by 5 bases and J by 5 bases, 7 bases remained unmatched. In germline, CDR1 is SEHNR, CDR2 FQNEAQ (reference sequence). The CDR3 totals 15 residues. CDR3 loop: CASSIHRGVNEKLFF. The CDR3 DNA reads as TGTGCCAGCAGCATACACAGGGGGGTGAATGAAAAACTGTTTTTT.

The CDR3 loop is CATSRSPGQDYGYTF. The CDR3 coding sequence is TGTGCCACCAGCAGATCACCGGGACAGGACTATGGCTACACCTTC. The chain couples TRBV15 to TRBJ1-2; 8 nucleotides agree with TRBD1. J gave up 3 bases and V 2 bases, and 5 bases lay outside the gene matches. Looked up from germline, CDR1 is LNHNV and CDR2 is YYDKDF (reference sequence). The CDR3 consists of 15 residues.

The chain joins TRBV7-6 to TRBJ1-1; possibly TRBD1 for D (5 bases). CDR1 is SGHVS and CDR2 is FNYEAQ in the germline V gene. This CDR3 is 17 amino acids long. V was cut by 6 bases and J by 1 base, with 21 bases left in between. For the CDR3, the DNA is TGTGCCAGCAGGCAACGGGAGTCGTTTCAGGGGAACACTGAAGCTTTCTTT. It yields the protein CASRQRESFQGNTEAFF.

The V and J genes are TRBV28 and TRBJ2-7, with 8 positions matching TRBD1. CDR3 length: 13 amino acids. Germline lookup yields CDR1 MDHEN and CDR2 SYDVKM. V was pared by 5 bases and J by 5 bases, with 5 bases of the junction left unmatched. The CDR3 region has the DNA TGTGCCAGCAGTGACGACAGGGGCCACGAGCAGTACTTC. Translation: CASSDDRGHEQYF.

The chain recombines TRBV5-1 with TRBJ1-4, with D unresolved. V was shortened by 4 bases and J by 5 bases, with 15 bases between the two germline ends. Per the germline V gene, CDR1 is SGHRS and CDR2 is YFSETQ. This CDR3 has 15 residues. CDR3 in DNA: TGCGCCAGCAGCCGTACCGGAGGCCTCAATGAAAAACTGTTTTTT. Translated: CASSRTGGLNEKLFF.

This chain joins TRBV5-1 and TRBJ1-2; possible D gene TRBD1, 5 bases. V was cut by 2 bases and J by 1 base, with 12 bases left in between. Per the germline V gene, CDR1 is SGHRS and CDR2 is YFSETQ. The CDR3 is 15 residues long. In DNA, the CDR3 is TGCGCCAGCAGCTTCACCCCAGGGAATAACTATGGCTACACCTTC. Translated: CASSFTPGNNYGYTF. Filled out from reference TRBV5-1 and TRBJ1-2, the complete variable domain reads KAGVTQTPRYLIKTRGQQVTLSCSPISGHRSVSWYQQTPGQGLQFLFEYFSETQRNKGNFPGRFSGRQFSNSRSEMNVSTLELGDSALYLCASSFTPGNNYGYTFGSGTRLTVV.

V and J are TRBV3-1 (or the pseudogene TRBV3-2) and TRBJ2-1; D may be TRBD2 (6 bases). This CDR3 is built from 16 residues. CDR1 and CDR2 from the germline V gene are LGHDT and YNNKEL (reference sequence). Between the trimmed V and J ends, which lost 4 bases and 7 bases, there was a span of 20 bases. The CDR3 nucleotides read TGTGCCAGCAGCCTTCCCGGGGGACCACTTTCGAATGAGCAGTTCTTC. Amino acids: CASSLPGGPLSNEQFF.

The gene calls are TRBV6-6 and TRBJ1-5; tentative D call: TRBD1 (5 bases). The CDR3 is 13 amino acids. Between the trimmed V and J ends, which lost 4 bases and 7 bases, there was a span of 11 bases. Per the germline V gene, CDR1 is MNHNY and CDR2 is SVGAGI (reference sequence). CDR3 coding DNA: TGTGCCAGCAGTTCTACAGGCGGCCAGCCCCAGCATTTT. Residues: CASSSTGGQPQHF.

This CDR3 reads CASSPYKGPYTEAFF. The CDR3 region has the DNA TGTGCCAGCTCACCTTATAAGGGGCCGTACACTGAAGCTTTCTTT. The V and J genes are TRBV18 and TRBJ1-1, with a possible D match to TRBD1 (5 bases). Trimming took off 3 bases at V and 3 bases at J, with 14 bases between the two ends. Germline CDR1 reads KGHSH; CDR2 reads LQKENI. The CDR3 extends over 15 amino acids.

The V call is TRBV4-1, the J call TRBJ2-1; TRBD2 might be the D (5 bases). V gave up 4 bases and J gave up 3 bases, with 16 bases separating them. The germline gives CDR1 MGHRA, CDR2 YSYEKL. The CDR3 runs to 16 residues. For the CDR3, the DNA is TGCGCCAGCAGCCGCCTAACTAGTGATCTCTACAATGAGCAGTTCTTC. Translation gives CASSRLTSDLYNEQFF.

The chain has TRBV6-5 and TRBJ2-2, with a possible D match to TRBD2 (6 bases). V was cut by 6 bases and J by 5 bases, with 13 bases left in between. This CDR3 spans 14 amino acids. Germline CDR1 and CDR2: MNHEY and SVGAGI. The CDR3 protein is CASSPARGTGELFF. The DNA for the CDR3 is TGTGCCAGCAGCCCAGCCCGGGGGACCGGGGAGCTGTTTTTT.

This rearrangement joins TRBV2 to TRBJ1-5, with 9 bases matching TRBD1. The V gene end was trimmed by 6 bases and the J gene end by 7 bases; junction bases not matched to a gene: 16. The CDR3 sequence is 17 residues long. Looked up from germline, CDR1 is SNHLY and CDR2 is FYNNEI. As DNA, the CDR3 is TGTGCCAGCAGGAAGACCCGGGACAGGGTTTTAAAACAGCCCCAGCATTTT. Its translation is CASRKTRDRVLKQPQHF.

The CDR3 region has the DNA TGTGCCAGTGACAAGACAGGCAGCACAGATACGCAGTATTTT. Translating gives CASDKTGSTDTQYF. V and J are TRBV19 and TRBJ2-3, with a weak D call TRBD1 (6 bases). This CDR3 region has 14 residues. Trimming removed 8 bases from V and 0 bases from J, with 12 bases in between. In germline, CDR1 is LNHDA, CDR2 SQIVND (reference sequence).

This sequence joins TRBV6-1 and TRBJ1-1; a possible D gene is TRBD1 (6 bases). The CDR3 is 14 residues long. V lost 2 bases and J lost 7, with 14 bases in between. Germline V gene lookup returns CDR1 MNHNS and CDR2 SASEGT. The CDR3: CASSERGKGIEAFF. The CDR3 nucleotides are TGTGCCAGCAGTGAAAGGGGGAAGGGCATTGAAGCTTTCTTT.

The V call is TRBV15, the J call TRBJ2-3; 11 bases are shared with TRBD2. V gave up 1 base and J gave up 6 bases; unmatched junction bases: 9. The CDR3 totals 17 residues. Germline V lookup: CDR1 LNHNV, CDR2 YYDKDF (reference sequence). Here the CDR3 DNA reads TGTGCCACCAGCAGAGGATCTAGCGGGGGGCCCCGCGATACGCAGTATTTT. Amino acid sequence: CATSRGSSGGPRDTQYF.

The chain has TRBV6-6 and TRBJ2-7; D not certain. Looked up from germline, CDR1 is MNHNY and CDR2 is SVGAGI (reference sequence). The ends were cut back, 4 bases at V and 2 bases at J, with 3 bases in the middle. The CDR3 runs 11 residues. The chain's CDR3 is CASSSAYEQYV. DNA of the CDR3: TGTGCCAGCAGTTCCGCCTACGAGCAGTACGTC.

The J gene is TRBJ2-5, the V gene TRBV5-6, with D possibly being TRBD2 (6 bases). The CDR3 sequence is 13 residues long. Germline V lookup: CDR1 SGHDT, CDR2 YYEEEE. Between the trimmed V and J ends, which lost 6 bases and 7 bases, there was a span of 16 bases. CDR3 DNA: TGTGCCAGCAATTTGGAGGGCTGGGTGACCCAGTACTTC. Translated: CASNLEGWVTQYF.

The rearrangement links TRBV6-5 to TRBJ2-2; D possibly corresponds to TRBD1 (6 bases). Germline assignment: CDR1 MNHEY and CDR2 SVGAGI. V lost 6 bases and J 5 bases, leaving 13 bases between the germline ends. The CDR3 runs 14 residues. The CDR3 region is CASRTPRGTGELFF. As DNA, the CDR3 is TGTGCCAGCAGAACCCCCAGGGGAACCGGGGAGCTGTTTTTT.

The sample holds many counts of this clone. The chain combines TRBV5-5 with TRBJ1-2, with D possibly matching TRBD1 (6 bases). The CDR3 contains 15 residues. V was pared by 8 bases and J by 8 bases, with 25 bases between. Per the germline V gene, CDR1 is SGHKS and CDR2 is YYEKEE (reference sequence). CDR3 in DNA: TGTGCCAGGGCCCCGACGACAGGTCCAGTCGGCGGCTACACCTTC. This gives the protein CARAPTTGPVGGYTF.

This clone was counted between two and nine times. V and J are TRBV24-1 and TRBJ1-2; 8 bases align to TRBD1. Germline V gives CDR1 KGHDR, CDR2 SFDVKD. Trimming at V came to 4 bases and at J to 8 bases, leaving 8 bases not matched to a gene. The CDR3 loop spans 14 amino acids. This chain's CDR3 is CATSDRGQGWGYTF. In nucleotides, the CDR3 is TGTGCCACCAGTGACCGCGGACAGGGCTGGGGCTACACCTTC.

V and J are TRBV5-1 and TRBJ2-7; 8 bases are a match to TRBD1. The CDR3 covers 15 residues. V trimming: 0 bases; J trimming: 0 bases; junction bases outside the gene matches: 2. Germline CDR1 reads SGHRS; CDR2 reads YFSETQ. The DNA of the CDR3 is TGCGCCAGCAGCTTGGGAGGACAGGGCTCCTACGAGCAGTACTTC. Its translation is CASSLGGQGSYEQYF.

The rearrangement uses TRBV30 and TRBJ1-6, with 7 bases identical to TRBD1. Germline lookup yields CDR1 GTSNPN and CDR2 SVGIG (reference sequence). After removal of 3 bases from V and 6 bases from J, the junction contained 8 bases not matched to a gene. This CDR3 is 15 amino acids long. In DNA form, the CDR3 reads TGTGCCTGGAGACTCACTGGGACAGCTAATTCACCCCTCCACTTT. Protein: CAWRLTGTANSPLHF.

The CDR3 DNA reads as TGTGCCAGCAGATTTGGACTAGCGGGGCAAGGCGACATTCAGTACTTC. Encoded protein: CASRFGLAGQGDIQYF. The chain combines TRBV27 with TRBJ2-4; the match to TRBD2 covers 12 bases. Germline V gene sequence: CDR1 MNHEY, CDR2 SMNVEV (reference sequence). Unmatched junction bases numbered 11, after V lost 6 bases and J lost 8 bases. The CDR3 runs to 16 residues.

V is TRBV29-1 and J is TRBJ1-1; 8 bases map to TRBD1. The CDR3 has 13 amino acids. From germline, CDR1 is SQVTM and CDR2 ANQGSEA. Trimming removed 6 bases from V and 1 base from J; junction bases left unmatched: 4. The CDR3 nucleotides read TGCAGCGTACGGACAGGGAGGAACACTGAAGCTTTCTTT. It translates to CSVRTGRNTEAFF.

The V and J genes are TRBV14 and TRBJ1-1; D is unclear. CDR1 is SGHDN, CDR2 FVKESK, per germline. This CDR3 spans 13 amino acids. V was shortened by 5 bases and J by 1 base, with 8 bases between the two germline ends. CDR3 protein: CASSEQKNTEAFF. The CDR3 region has the DNA TGTGCCAGCAGCGAACAGAAGAACACTGAAGCTTTCTTT.

The J gene is TRBJ1-5, the V gene TRBV19; D unresolved. There are 16 residues in the CDR3. Looked up from germline, CDR1 is LNHDA and CDR2 is SQIVND (reference sequence). V dropped 7 bases and J dropped 0 bases, with 16 bases sitting between them. For the CDR3, the DNA is TGTGCCAGTACGGACTCCGCAATTTATAGCAATCAGCCCCAGCATTTT. This codes for CASTDSAIYSNQPQHF.

The chain has TRBV19 and TRBJ1-5; 9 bases agree with TRBD1. The CDR3 runs 16 residues. V trimming: 8 bases; J trimming: 0 bases; junction bases outside the gene matches: 8. Germline V lookup: CDR1 LNHDA, CDR2 SQIVND (reference sequence). The chain's CDR3 is CASRGQGLHSNQPQHF. As DNA, the CDR3 is TGTGCCAGTCGGGGACAGGGTCTTCATAGCAATCAGCCCCAGCATTTT.

The chain joins TRBV5-1 to TRBJ2-2; weak D call: TRBD1 (6 bases). The V gene's germline CDR1 is SGHRS and CDR2 YFSETQ. Trimming removed 6 bases at V and 5 bases at J, with 14 bases between. This CDR3 spans 14 amino acids. CDR3 loop: CASNMGALTGELFF. In DNA form, the CDR3 reads TGCGCCAGCAATATGGGGGCGCTGACCGGGGAGCTGTTTTTT.